The 20 T cell receptor beta chains below were found in one sample sequenced in a study of radiation and T cells in renal cell carcinoma. The time point is: baseline pretreatment blood. As to treatment: 15 Gy SBRT to primary tumor, nephrectomy 4 weeks later. Assay: immunoSEQ multiplex PCR; the TCRdb copy retains only in-frame clones and omits some. The sample includes around 140,000 clones, approximately 90% seen only once; the top ten take 3.5% to 5%. This sample comprised blood, obtained from a patient whose treatment included radiotherapy and nephrectomy. Receptor source: a woman in her 70s with renal cell carcinoma.

The chain combines TRBV4-2 with TRBJ1-1; D might be TRBD1 (6 bases). Germline CDR1 reads LGHNA; CDR2 reads YNFKEQ. This CDR3 comprises 17 residues. The V gene lost 0 bases and the J gene lost 11 bases, with 25 bases spanning the gap. The CDR3 is CASSQDPVWGGPVEAFF. DNA for the CDR3: TGTGCCAGCAGCCAAGATCCGGTGTGGGGGGGCCCAGTGGAGGCTTTCTTT.

V is TRBV14 and J is TRBJ2-1, with TRBD1 identical over 7 bases. The germline V gene has CDR1 SGHDN and CDR2 FVKESK. With V trimmed by 4 bases and J by 8 bases, 11 bases remained unmatched. CDR3 length: 15 amino acids. CDR3 DNA sequence: TGTGCCAGCAGCCCACCTAGGGGGCGACGGGATGAGCAGTTCTTC. Amino acid sequence: CASSPPRGRRDEQFF.

This rearrangement joins TRBV14 to TRBJ1-6; 10 nucleotides agree with TRBD1. This CDR3 spans 18 amino acids. Germline V gives CDR1 SGHDN, CDR2 FVKESK. V lost 0 bases, J lost 7 bases, and 9 bases stayed unmatched. The CDR3 here is CASSQERGTGVRNSPLHF. The CDR3 coding sequence is TGTGCCAGCAGCCAAGAAAGAGGGACAGGGGTTCGGAATTCACCCCTCCACTTT.

The chain links TRBV15 to TRBJ1-2; a weak D match, TRBD1 (6 bases). CDR1 and CDR2 from the germline V gene are LNHNV and YYDKDF (reference sequence). The germline V and J ends were trimmed by 1 base and 2 bases, with 8 bases remaining between them. The CDR3 consists of 14 residues. In DNA form, the CDR3 reads TGTGCCACCAGCAGAGGGGACACCAACTATGGCTACACCTTC. Its translation: CATSRGDTNYGYTF.

The gene calls are TRBV4-3 and TRBJ2-2, with no clear D. CDR3 size: 14 residues. V was shortened by 5 bases and J by 0 bases, with 7 bases between the two germline ends. Germline V lookup: CDR1 LGHNA, CDR2 YSLEER. The CDR3 DNA sequence: TGCGCCAGCAGCATAGATGCGAACACCGGGGAGCTGTTTTTT. Encoded protein: CASSIDANTGELFF.

The chain recombines TRBV19 with TRBJ2-7; 8 bases fit TRBD2. Trimming at V came to 3 bases and at J to 5 bases, leaving 3 bases not matched to a gene. This CDR3 has 13 amino acids. Germline V CDR1 and CDR2: LNHDA, SQIVND (reference sequence). The CDR3 DNA follows: TGTGCCAGTAGTATCGGACTAGCAAACGAGCAGTACTTC. Protein sequence: CASSIGLANEQYF.

This chain joins TRBV7-2 and TRBJ2-7; D gene ambiguous. The V end was cut by 5 bases, the J end by 4 bases, with 9 bases between. Germline V gives CDR1 SGHTA, CDR2 FQGNSA. This CDR3 region has 12 residues. DNA of the CDR3: TGTGCCAGCAGCGTTGATTCTTACGAGCAGTACTTC. The encoded protein is CASSVDSYEQYF.

V is TRBV5-1 and J is TRBJ1-2; D unresolved. This CDR3 region has 12 residues. Trimming pared 0 bases from V and 4 bases from J, leaving 4 bases between. The germline V gene encodes CDR1 SGHRS and CDR2 YFSETQ. CDR3 bases: TGCGCCAGCAGCTTGGACAGCTATGGCTACACCTTC. Its protein product is CASSLDSYGYTF.

The V gene is TRBV6-6, the J gene TRBJ1-2, with D possibly matching TRBD1 (5 bases). The germline gives CDR1 MNHNY, CDR2 SVGAGI (reference sequence). Trimming removed 6 bases from V and 3 bases from J, with 17 bases in between. CDR3 length equals 15 residues. In DNA, the CDR3 is TGTGCCAGCAGCTCCGGATTACAGGACCACTATGGCTACACCTTC. This sequence encodes CASSSGLQDHYGYTF.

The V gene is TRBV5-6, the J gene TRBJ2-7; maybe TRBD1 (5 bases). The CDR3 consists of 18 residues. V lost 3 bases to trimming and J lost 2 bases, with 24 bases between them. CDR1 and CDR2 (germline): SGHDT, YYEEEE. CDR3 coding DNA: TGTGCCAGCAGCTGGCCCGCTGGAACAGGTGTTCGGGCCTACGAGCAGTACTTC. The encoded protein is CASSWPAGTGVRAYEQYF.

The chain is built from TRBV5-3 and TRBJ2-3; no clear D gene. TRBV5-3 is recorded as an ORF, its role being uncertain. V shed 0 bases and J shed 4 bases, with 9 bases lying between them. The CDR3 length is 14 residues. CDR3 in amino acids: CARSLEGIPDTQYF. The CDR3 DNA reads as TGTGCCAGAAGCTTGGAAGGGATACCAGATACGCAGTATTTT.

The rearrangement uses TRBV5-4 and TRBJ1-4, with 8 bases matching TRBD1. With V trimmed by 0 bases and J by 8 bases, 6 bases remained unmatched. CDR3 length: 15 amino acids. The V gene's germline CDR1 is SGHNT and CDR2 YYREEE (reference sequence). CDR3 residues: CASSLDQGAFEKLFF. The CDR3 DNA follows: TGTGCCAGCAGCTTGGATCAGGGGGCCTTCGAAAAACTGTTTTTT. Full variable domain (outside the CDR3, taken from reference TRBV5-4 and TRBJ1-4): ETGVTQSPTHLIKTRGQQVTLRCSSQSGHNTVSWYQQALGQGPQFIFQYYREEENGRGNFPPRFSGLQFPNYSSELNVNALELDDSALYLCASSLDQGAFEKLFFGSGTQLSVL.

The chain carries TRBV4-2 and TRBJ1-1, with 10 bases fitting TRBD1. Losses at the gene ends were 1 base for V and 4 bases for J; bases not matched to a gene: 6. The length of the CDR3 is 16 residues. Germline V gene data show CDR1 as LGHNA and CDR2 as YNFKEQ. CDR3 DNA: TGTGCCAGCAGCCAAGCGGACAGGGGGGATAGCACTGAAGCTTTCTTT. Translating gives CASSQADRGDSTEAFF.

The chain employs TRBV28 and TRBJ2-3; no definite D call. Germline lookup yields CDR1 MDHEN and CDR2 SYDVKM. The CDR3 contains 15 residues. V lost 3 bases and J 2 bases, leaving 12 bases between the germline ends. CDR3 sequence: CASSFVGRTTDTQYF. For the CDR3, the DNA is TGTGCCAGCAGTTTCGTAGGACGAACCACAGATACGCAGTATTTT.

The rearrangement joins TRBV10-3 to TRBJ1-1; D is perhaps TRBD1 (5 bases). Looked up from germline, CDR1 is ENHRY and CDR2 is SYGVKD. V shed 6 bases and J shed 5 bases, with 16 bases lying between them. The CDR3 loop spans 14 amino acids. The CDR3 DNA follows: TGTGCCATCAGCCCCTCAGGGATGGGAACTGAAGCTTTCTTT. Translating it yields CAISPSGMGTEAFF.

J is TRBJ2-1 and V is TRBV2, with D hard to call. V was clipped by 1 base and J by 4 bases, with 8 bases between them. Germline V gene lookup returns CDR1 SNHLY and CDR2 FYNNEI. CDR3 length equals 14 residues. The CDR3 region has the DNA TGTGCCAGCAGTGAAGTAGGTGGTTACAATGAGCAGTTCTTC. Its protein is CASSEVGGYNEQFF.

This sequence joins TRBV6-5 and TRBJ2-4; 8 nucleotides agree with TRBD2. The germline CDR1 and CDR2 sequences are MNHEY and SVGAGI. The CDR3 extends over 13 amino acids. J was trimmed by 9 bases and V by 5 bases; bases with no gene match: 6. CDR3 in amino acids: CASSPGLEGIQYF. Here the CDR3 DNA reads TGTGCCAGCAGTCCGGGACTAGAAGGCATTCAGTACTTC.

J is TRBJ1-2 and V is TRBV28; D ambiguous. Deletions cut 2 bases from V and 8 bases from J, with 12 bases between. Germline V gives CDR1 MDHEN, CDR2 SYDVKM. The CDR3 has 13 residues. CDR3 bases: TGTGCCAGCAGTTTAGGAGGGTCGGACGGCTACACCTTC. Translating gives CASSLGGSDGYTF.

The chain has TRBV9 and TRBJ2-7, with a tentative D call TRBD1 (6 bases). CDR1 is SGDLS, CDR2 YYNGEE, per germline. Trimming pared 0 bases from V and 5 bases from J, leaving 15 bases between. The CDR3 extends over 15 amino acids. The CDR3 is CASSVGVQGLHEQYF. CDR3 coding DNA: TGTGCCAGCAGCGTAGGGGTGCAGGGGCTACACGAGCAGTACTTC.

The chain couples TRBV30 to TRBJ2-2; 8 bases match TRBD1. Germline CDR1 and CDR2: GTSNPN and SVGIG (reference sequence). This CDR3 region has 15 residues. V shed 4 bases and J 5 bases; nucleotides not matched to a gene: 9. The CDR3 here is CAWTRGTGLTGELFF. The CDR3 DNA is TGTGCCTGGACCCGCGGGACAGGCCTGACCGGGGAGCTGTTTTTT.